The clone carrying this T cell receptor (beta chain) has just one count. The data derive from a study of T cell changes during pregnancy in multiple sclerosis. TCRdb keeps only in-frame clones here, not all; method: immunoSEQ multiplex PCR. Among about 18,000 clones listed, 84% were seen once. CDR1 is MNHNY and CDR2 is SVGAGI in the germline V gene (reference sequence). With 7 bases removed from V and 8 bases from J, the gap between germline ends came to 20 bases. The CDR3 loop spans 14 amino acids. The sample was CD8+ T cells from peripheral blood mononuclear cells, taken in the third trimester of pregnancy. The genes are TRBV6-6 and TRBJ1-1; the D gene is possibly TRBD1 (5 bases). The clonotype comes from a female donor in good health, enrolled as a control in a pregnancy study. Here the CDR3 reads CASTLWGDPAEAFF. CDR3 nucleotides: TGTGCCAGCACTCTTTGGGGGGACCCGGCCGAAGCTTTCTTT.